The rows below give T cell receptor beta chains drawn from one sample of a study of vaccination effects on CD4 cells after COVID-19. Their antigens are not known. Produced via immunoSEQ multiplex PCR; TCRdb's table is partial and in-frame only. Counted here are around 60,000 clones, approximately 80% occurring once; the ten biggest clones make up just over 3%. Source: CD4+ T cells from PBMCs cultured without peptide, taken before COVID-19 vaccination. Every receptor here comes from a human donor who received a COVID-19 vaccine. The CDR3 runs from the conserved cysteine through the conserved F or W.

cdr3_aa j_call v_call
CASSSPRPRANTEAFF TRBJ1-1 TRBV27
CATTLRLAGGWGEQFF TRBJ2-1 TRBV28
CAWSGDPLGNSPLHF TRBJ1-6 TRBV30
CASSPGFSFNTEAFF TRBJ1-1 TRBV7-2
CASRLIPGPHNQPQHF TRBJ1-5 TRBV12-2
CASSEFSRASSNQPQHF TRBJ1-5 TRBV2
CASSARQGLSGANVLTF TRBJ2-6 TRBV6-1
CASSPTPAYNEQFF TRBJ2-1 TRBV7-3
CATSPSSGSSGGIYNEQFF TRBJ2-1 TRBV24-1
CASSTRQGANTEAFF TRBJ1-1 TRBV7-8
CAISVGGADTEAFF TRBJ1-1 TRBV10-3
CATSEGLASYNEQFF TRBJ2-1 TRBV24-1
CASTDRSSSYNSPLHF TRBJ1-6 TRBV2
CASSSPPGHSNTGELFF TRBJ2-2 TRBV28
CAWNVRETGGRNYGYTF TRBJ1-2 TRBV30
CASSYGQIRKGEKLFF TRBJ1-4 TRBV6-5
CASSLKGQEAFF TRBJ1-1 TRBV11-2
CASSWVRGETEAFF TRBJ1-1 TRBV7-8
CASSGQGFTEAFF TRBJ1-1 TRBV2
CATRGTSGIDTQYF TRBJ2-3 TRBV24-1
CASRIAGKDNSPLHF TRBJ1-6 TRBV19
CASSTGTGIGGYTF TRBJ1-2 TRBV3-1/TRBV3-2
CASSGGLAGGPVTQYF TRBJ2-3 TRBV5-1
CASSLSRGVVYEQFF TRBJ2-1 TRBV7-6
CASSFNQPQHF TRBJ1-5 TRBV18
CATSDPQPGETDTQYF TRBJ2-3 TRBV24-1
CAWSVMSNEQFF TRBJ2-1 TRBV30
CASSPYDGSNYGYTF TRBJ1-2 TRBV6-6
CASSPQMGSGGYTF TRBJ1-2 TRBV19
CATPPRGQGYQPQHF TRBJ1-5 TRBV21-1
CASSGQGADDTQYF TRBJ2-3 TRBV2
CASSRISNTGELFF TRBJ2-2 TRBV7-2